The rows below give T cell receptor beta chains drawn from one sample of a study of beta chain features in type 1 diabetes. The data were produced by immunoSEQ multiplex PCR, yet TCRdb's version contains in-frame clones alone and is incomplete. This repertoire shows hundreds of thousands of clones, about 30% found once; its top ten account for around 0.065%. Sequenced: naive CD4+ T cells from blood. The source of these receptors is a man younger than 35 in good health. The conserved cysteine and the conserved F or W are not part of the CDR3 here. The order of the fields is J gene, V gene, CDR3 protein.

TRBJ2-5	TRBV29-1	SAGPAGGRETQY
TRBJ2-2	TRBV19	ASSIWQGNTGELF
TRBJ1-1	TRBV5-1	ASSEALATEAF
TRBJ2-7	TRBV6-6	ASSRTIPSSYEQY
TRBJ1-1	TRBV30	AWSVGSLNTEAF
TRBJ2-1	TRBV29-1	SGEASSKDHEQF
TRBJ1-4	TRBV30	ALQGDWDEKLF
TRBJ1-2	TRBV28	ASRTGGGGYGYT
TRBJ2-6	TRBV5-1	ASSSRPSGANVLT
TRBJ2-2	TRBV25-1	ASSELDRTNTGELF
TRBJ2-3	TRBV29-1	SVVRDTDTQY
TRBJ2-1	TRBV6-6	ASRTTFGDSEQF
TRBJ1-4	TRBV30	AWSSQGGEKLF
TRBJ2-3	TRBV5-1	ASSLADGRQDTQY
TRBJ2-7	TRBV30	AWSDRAYEQY
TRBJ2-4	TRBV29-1	SVADRLAKNIQY
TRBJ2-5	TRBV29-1	SVERGWETQY
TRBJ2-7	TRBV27	ASSPKGTSGYEQY
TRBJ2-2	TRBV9	ASSVDVSGRDTGELF
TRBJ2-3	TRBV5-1	ASSSAGDPDTQY